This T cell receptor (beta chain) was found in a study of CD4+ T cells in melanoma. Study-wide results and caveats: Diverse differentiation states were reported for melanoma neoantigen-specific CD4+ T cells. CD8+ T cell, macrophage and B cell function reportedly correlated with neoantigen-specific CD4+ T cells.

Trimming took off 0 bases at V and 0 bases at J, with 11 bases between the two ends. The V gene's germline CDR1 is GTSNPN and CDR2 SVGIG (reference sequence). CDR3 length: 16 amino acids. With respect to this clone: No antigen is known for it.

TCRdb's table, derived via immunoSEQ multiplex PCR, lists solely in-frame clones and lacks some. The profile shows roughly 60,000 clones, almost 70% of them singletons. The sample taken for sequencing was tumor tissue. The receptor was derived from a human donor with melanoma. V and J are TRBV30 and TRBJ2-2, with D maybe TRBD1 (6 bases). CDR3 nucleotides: TGTGCCTGGAGTGTTCTTGGGACACCGAACACCGGGGAGCTGTTTTTT. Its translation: CAWSVLGTPNTGELFF.